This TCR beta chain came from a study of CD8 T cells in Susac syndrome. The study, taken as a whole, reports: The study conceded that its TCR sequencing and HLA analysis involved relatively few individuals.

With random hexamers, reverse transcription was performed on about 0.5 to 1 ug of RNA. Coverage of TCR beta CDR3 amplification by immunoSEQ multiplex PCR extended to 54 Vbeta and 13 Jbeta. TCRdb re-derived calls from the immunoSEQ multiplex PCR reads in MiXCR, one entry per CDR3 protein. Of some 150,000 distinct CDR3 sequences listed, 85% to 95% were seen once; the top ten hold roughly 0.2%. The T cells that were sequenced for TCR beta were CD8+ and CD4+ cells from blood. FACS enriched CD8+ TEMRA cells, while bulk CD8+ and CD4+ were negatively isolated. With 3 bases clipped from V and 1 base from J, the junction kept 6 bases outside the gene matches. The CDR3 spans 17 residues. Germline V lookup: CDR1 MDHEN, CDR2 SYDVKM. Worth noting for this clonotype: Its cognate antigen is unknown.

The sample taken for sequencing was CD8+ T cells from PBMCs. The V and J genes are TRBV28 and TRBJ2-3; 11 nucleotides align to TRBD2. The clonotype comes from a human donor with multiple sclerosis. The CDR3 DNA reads TGTGCCAGCAGTTTGGAGACTAGCGGGGACCGCACAGATACGCAGTATTTT. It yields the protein CASSLETSGDRTDTQYF.